A single T cell receptor beta chain is shown here with its context. The data derive from a study of patients and donors after allogeneic stem cell transplantation. The CDR3 covers 15 residues. The V and J ends lost 3 bases and 7 bases respectively, with 18 bases between them. MiXCR was run by TCRdb on the RT-PCR reads, yielding one entry per CDR3 protein. The data show hundreds of thousands of distinct CDR3 sequences, around 16% seen once. Sequenced material: blood, either unsorted or a sorted T cell fraction (not recorded which). The V and J genes are TRBV12-3 or TRBV12-4 and TRBJ1-2; TRBD1 is a possible D gene (6 bases). The source of this sequence is a human donor who was either an allogeneic HSCT recipient or a stem cell or donor lymphocyte infusion donor (not recorded which). It is not recorded whose cells these are; they may come from a transplant donor. The CDR3 reads CASSLRGAKGGGYTF. CDR3 DNA sequence: TGTGCCAGCAGTTTGAGGGGCGCCAAGGGGGGTGGCTACACCTTC.